This T cell receptor beta chain appears in the sequencing data of a study of T cell responses to AZD1222 COVID-19 vaccine. Background on the study: The analysis combined second doses at about 4 or about 12 weeks.

Notes on this clone: Antigen: not known.

Notes on the study in general: In a largely white British group with more females than males, clonal diversity was possibly underestimated. Reports say nearly half of spike-specific TCRs go after unmutated variant regions.

CDR1 SEHNR and CDR2 FQNEAQ come from the germline V gene (reference sequence). This CDR3 contains 12 residues. Deletions cut 5 bases from V and 8 bases from J, with 10 bases between. This table comes from immunoSEQ multiplex PCR, and its TCRdb copy is limited to in-frame clones, with some not included. The sample consists of about 140,000 clones, around 90% of them appearing once. The sequence was collected from an adult in good health. The chain combines TRBV7-9 with TRBJ2-1; D perhaps matches TRBD1 (6 bases). The input for sequencing was peripheral blood, taken on day 0 of AZD1222 vaccination. In DNA, the CDR3 is TGTGCCAGCAGCGCCAACAGGGATGAGCAGTTCTTC. Translation: CASSANRDEQFF.